Listed below are T cell receptor beta chains from one sample, sequenced in a study of blood T cell repertoires in COVID-19. Using immunoSEQ multiplex PCR, the repertoire was profiled, and TCRdb retains in-frame clones only, with some absent. The sample has 120,000 or so clones; about four fifths are singletons. Sequenced material: peripheral blood. Receptors originate from a woman under 40 who had recovered from COVID-19. The CDR3 runs from the conserved cysteine through the conserved F or W. The D gene is left open where the match is weak. Rows may omit the clone size; those that give it use once, few, many or a size class.

V	D	size	J	DNA	CDR3
TRBV19	TRBD1	few	TRBJ2-5	TGTGCCAGTAGTATAACCGGGACAGTCGAGACCCAGTACTTC	CASSITGTVETQYF
TRBV5-1	TRBD1	NA	TRBJ1-2	TGCGCCAGCAGCTTCCGACAGGGATCGGCCGGGGTGAACGGCTACACCTTC	CASSFRQGSAGVNGYTF
TRBV27	NA	NA	TRBJ1-2	TGTGCCAGCAGTCCATCAGGGGTCTATGGCTACACCTTC	CASSPSGVYGYTF
TRBV2	TRBD1	NA	TRBJ2-1	TGTGCCAGTAGAATTGACAGGGGGGGATACAATGAGCAGTTCTTC	CASRIDRGGYNEQFF
TRBV5-1	NA	once	TRBJ1-1	TGCGCCAGCAGCCTGTATACGGGGATGGCCACTGAAGCTTTCTTT	CASSLYTGMATEAFF
TRBV4-2	NA	once	TRBJ1-1	TGTGCCAGCAGCCAAGATCGCGGAAACACTGAAGCTTTCTTT	CASSQDRGNTEAFF
TRBV19	TRBD1	NA	TRBJ1-2	TGTGCCAGTAGTACCAAGACAGGGTACTATGGCTACACCTTC	CASSTKTGYYGYTF
TRBV7-9	TRBD2	NA	TRBJ2-5	TGTGCCAGCTCCGGGACTACCCTAGAGACCCAGTACTTC	CASSGTTLETQYF
TRBV9	TRBD1	NA	TRBJ2-4	TGTGCCAGCAGCGTTAGTTGGGAAACAGGGGACCAAAACATTCAGTACTTC	CASSVSWETGDQNIQYF
TRBV19	NA	NA	TRBJ2-3	TGTGCCAGTAGTAAGTTGGGGCGGGGTGGCACAGATACGCAGTATTTT	CASSKLGRGGTDTQYF
TRBV6-5	TRBD1	NA	TRBJ1-1	TGTGCCAGCAGACCCATAGGGGGCCACACTGAAGCTTTCTTT	CASRPIGGHTEAFF
TRBV29-1	NA	NA	TRBJ2-1	TGCAGCGTTGATCCGCCCGGCAGGCTATACTACAATGAGCAGTTCTTC	CSVDPPGRLYYNEQFF
TRBV3-1/TRBV3-2	TRBD1	NA	TRBJ1-2	TGTGCCAGCAGCGCACGAGGGGGCCCCGGGCCTAACTATGGCTACACCTTC	CASSARGGPGPNYGYTF
TRBV5-1	NA	NA	TRBJ2-7	TGCGCCAGCAGCTTGAGACAGTCCTACGAGCAGTACTTC	CASSLRQSYEQYF
TRBV6-5	TRBD1	NA	TRBJ1-1	TGTGCCAGCAGACAGGGGGCTTGGACTGAAGCTTTCTTT	CASRQGAWTEAFF
TRBV6-5	TRBD2	NA	TRBJ2-7	TGTGCCAGCAGCCGGGGACTAGCGGATTCCTACGAGCAGTACTTC	CASSRGLADSYEQYF
TRBV19	NA	once	TRBJ2-6	TGTGCCAGTAGTACCACGACAAGTACCAACGTCCTGACTTTC	CASSTTTSTNVLTF
TRBV24-1	NA	NA	TRBJ2-1	TGTGCCACCAGTGACCCAGCCTACAATGAGCAGTTCTTC	CATSDPAYNEQFF
TRBV10-1	TRBD1	few	TRBJ2-7	TGCGCCAGCAGCAGGACAGGGGTCTACGAGCAGTACTTC	CASSRTGVYEQYF
TRBV28	NA	few	TRBJ1-1	TGTGCCAGCAGTTTCAGGGGCAACCAAGCTTTCTTT	CASSFRGNQAFF
TRBV5-1	TRBD2	NA	TRBJ2-2	TGCGCCAGCAGCTTGGGGACTAGCGGGAGAACCGGGGAGCTGTTTTTT	CASSLGTSGRTGELFF
TRBV6-2/TRBV6-3	NA	NA	TRBJ2-7	TGTGCCAGCAGTTACGCGGCAGGGGCGACCGACGAGCAGTACTTC	CASSYAAGATDEQYF
TRBV11-2	TRBD1	NA	TRBJ1-1	TGTGCCAGCAGCTTCAGGGGGGATTCTGAAGCTTTCTTT	CASSFRGDSEAFF
TRBV6-6	TRBD1	NA	TRBJ2-1	TGTGCCAGCACCCAGACAGGGGCTCGCAATGAGCAGTTCTTC	CASTQTGARNEQFF
TRBV27	TRBD1	NA	TRBJ1-2	TGTGCCAGCAGCAAAGACAGGGACAGCTATGGCTACACCTTC	CASSKDRDSYGYTF
TRBV19	NA	NA	TRBJ1-5	TGTGCCAGTAGCGGGGTTGGATCCCAGCCCCAGCATTTT	CASSGVGSQPQHF
TRBV12-5	NA	NA	TRBJ1-1	TGTGCTAGTGGTTTGTACAGGGCTCACACTGAAGCTTTCTTT	CASGLYRAHTEAFF
TRBV7-2	NA	few	TRBJ1-1	TGTGCCAGCAGCTTGTGGGGAGTTGAAGCTTTCTTT	CASSLWGVEAFF
TRBV4-1	TRBD2	NA	TRBJ2-4	TGCGCCAGCAGCCAAGCCGGGAGGCAGGCCAAAAACATTCAGTACTTC	CASSQAGRQAKNIQYF
TRBV2	NA	few	TRBJ2-1	TGTGCCAGCAGTGAAGGATGGCTTGGGCATGAGCAGTTCTTC	CASSEGWLGHEQFF
TRBV19	NA	NA	TRBJ1-1	TGTGCCGGAATGCAGGGCATCCACACTGAAGCTTTCTTT	CAGMQGIHTEAFF
TRBV9	NA	NA	TRBJ2-1	TGTGCCAGCAGCTTCCAGGACAATGAGCAGTTCTTC	CASSFQDNEQFF
TRBV9	TRBD2	few	TRBJ2-1	TGTGCCAGCAGCGTCAAGACTAGCGGGGGCCCCCCACAACTCTCCTACAATGAGCAGTTCTTC	CASSVKTSGGPPQLSYNEQFF
TRBV9	TRBD2	NA	TRBJ2-1	TGTGCCAGCAGCCCAAGGGCTAGCGGGTACAATGAGCAGTTCTTC	CASSPRASGYNEQFF
TRBV12-5	NA	few	TRBJ1-1	TGTGCTAGTGGCCTCGAAGCTTTCTTT	CASGLEAFF
TRBV11-2	NA	NA	TRBJ2-4	TGTGCCAGCAGCTTAGATCGCGTCAGGTTAGCCAAAAACATTCAGTACTTC	CASSLDRVRLAKNIQYF
TRBV6-4	TRBD2	NA	TRBJ2-3	TGTGCCAGCAGTGACGGGACTAGCGGTAGCACAGATACGCAGTATTTT	CASSDGTSGSTDTQYF
TRBV27	TRBD2	NA	TRBJ2-1	TGTGCCAGCAGCAAGACTAGCGGGTCTTACGGGGATGAGCAGTTCTTC	CASSKTSGSYGDEQFF
TRBV6-1	NA	few	TRBJ2-7	TGTGCCAGCAGTGAAGCCGGGATCTCCTACGAGCAGTACTTC	CASSEAGISYEQYF
TRBV2	NA	few	TRBJ2-2	TGTGCCAGCAGTGAGGGCGGGGCGAACACCGGGGAGCTGTTTTTT	CASSEGGANTGELFF
TRBV29-1	TRBD1	NA	TRBJ2-7	TGCAGCGTTGAAGGACAGGGGAATCTCGAGCAGTACTTC	CSVEGQGNLEQYF
TRBV19	NA	NA	TRBJ2-1	TGTGCCAGCACCCCTGGAACTCTAGGGGTCAATGAGCAGTTCTTC	CASTPGTLGVNEQFF